This TCR beta chain comes out of a study of T cell responses to AZD1222 COVID-19 vaccine. The CDR3 has 15 residues. Germline loops: CDR1 SGHTA, CDR2 FQGTGA. The germline V and J ends were trimmed by 0 bases and 3 bases, with 10 bases remaining between them. TCRdb's copy holds only in-frame clones and misses some; the assay was immunoSEQ multiplex PCR. Of about 110,000 clones listed, more than 75% are singletons. Sequencing was performed on peripheral blood, taken on day 0 of AZD1222 vaccination. This chain joins TRBV7-3 and TRBJ2-3; D is undetermined. The clonotype comes from an adult in good health. CDR3 sequence (DNA): TGTGCCAGCAGCTTAACGCACAGCTTTACAGATACGCAGTATTTT. This translates into CASSLTHSFTDTQYF.